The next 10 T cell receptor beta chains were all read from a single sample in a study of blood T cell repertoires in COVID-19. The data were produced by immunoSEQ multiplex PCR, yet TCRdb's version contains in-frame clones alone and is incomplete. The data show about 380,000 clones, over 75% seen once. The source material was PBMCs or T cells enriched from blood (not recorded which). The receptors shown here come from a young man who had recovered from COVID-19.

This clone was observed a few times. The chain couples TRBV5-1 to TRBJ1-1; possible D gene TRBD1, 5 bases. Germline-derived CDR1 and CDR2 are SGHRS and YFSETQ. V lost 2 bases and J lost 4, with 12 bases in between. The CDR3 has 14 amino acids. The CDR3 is CASSFSGVGTEAFF. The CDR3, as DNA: TGCGCCAGCAGCTTCTCGGGGGTAGGCACTGAAGCTTTCTTT. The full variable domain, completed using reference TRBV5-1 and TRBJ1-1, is KAGVTQTPRYLIKTRGQQVTLSCSPISGHRSVSWYQQTPGQGLQFLFEYFSETQRNKGNFPGRFSGRQFSNSRSEMNVSTLELGDSALYLCASSFSGVGTEAFFGQGTRLTVV.

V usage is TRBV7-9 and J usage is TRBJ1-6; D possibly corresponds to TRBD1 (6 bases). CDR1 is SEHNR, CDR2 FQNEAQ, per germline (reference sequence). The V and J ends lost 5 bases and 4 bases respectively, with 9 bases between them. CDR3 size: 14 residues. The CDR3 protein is CASSGDRYNSPLHF. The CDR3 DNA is TGTGCCAGCAGCGGAGACAGGTATAATTCACCCCTCCACTTT.

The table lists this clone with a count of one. The CDR3: CAARGLDRYYGYTF. Here the CDR3 DNA reads TGTGCCGCCCGGGGTCTTGACCGATATTATGGCTACACCTTC. The J gene is TRBJ1-2, the V gene TRBV30; D not resolved. The germline CDR1 and CDR2 sequences are GTSNPN and SVGIG (reference sequence). Trimming shortened V by 8 bases and J by 5 bases, and 21 bases separated the two germline ends. The CDR3 is 14 amino acids.

The CDR3, as DNA: TGTGCCTGGTTGACGAGGGACAGGAGTTTTAACGAGCAGTACTTC. This translates into CAWLTRDRSFNEQYF. The chain joins TRBV30 to TRBJ2-7; 8 nucleotides match TRBD1. Germline V gene lookup returns CDR1 GTSNPN and CDR2 SVGIG (reference sequence). J gave up 5 bases and V 5 bases, and 14 bases lay outside the gene matches. The CDR3 covers 15 residues.

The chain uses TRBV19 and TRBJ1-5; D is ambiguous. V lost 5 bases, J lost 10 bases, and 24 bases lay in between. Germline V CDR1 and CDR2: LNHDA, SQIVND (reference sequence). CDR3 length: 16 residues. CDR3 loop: CASSSLGRAIISPQHF. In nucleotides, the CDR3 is TGTGCCAGTAGTTCTCTGGGGAGGGCGATCATCAGCCCCCAGCATTTT.

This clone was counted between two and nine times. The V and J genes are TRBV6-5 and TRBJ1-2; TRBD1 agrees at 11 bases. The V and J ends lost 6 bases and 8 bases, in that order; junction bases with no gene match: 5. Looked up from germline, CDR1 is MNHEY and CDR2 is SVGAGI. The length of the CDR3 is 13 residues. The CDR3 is CASRGTGGVGYTF. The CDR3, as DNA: TGTGCCAGCAGGGGGACAGGGGGAGTCGGCTACACCTTC.

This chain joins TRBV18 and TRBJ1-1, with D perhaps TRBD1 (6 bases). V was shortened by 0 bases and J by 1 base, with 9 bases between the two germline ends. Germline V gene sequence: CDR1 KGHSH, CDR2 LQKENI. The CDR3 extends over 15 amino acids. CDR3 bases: TGTGCCAGCTCACCACCGTGGGGACAGAACACTGAAGCTTTCTTT. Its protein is CASSPPWGQNTEAFF.

The CDR3 is CASSVADRRNGYGYTF. The CDR3 DNA follows: TGTGCCAGCAGCGTAGCCGACAGGCGGAATGGCTATGGCTACACCTTC. V is TRBV9 and J is TRBJ1-2, with a weak D call TRBD1 (6 bases). The CDR3 loop spans 16 amino acids. Germline V lookup: CDR1 SGDLS, CDR2 YYNGEE. Trimming pared 0 bases from V and 4 bases from J, leaving 16 bases between.

The CDR3 spells CASSYRDRAEAFF. The CDR3 DNA reads TGTGCCAGCAGTTACCGGGACAGGGCTGAAGCTTTCTTT. The chain joins TRBV6-2 or TRBV6-3 to TRBJ1-1; 9 nucleotides match TRBD1. V dropped 2 bases and J dropped 6; count of bases not matched to a gene: 1. From germline, CDR1 is MNHEY and CDR2 SVGEGT. The CDR3 runs 13 residues.

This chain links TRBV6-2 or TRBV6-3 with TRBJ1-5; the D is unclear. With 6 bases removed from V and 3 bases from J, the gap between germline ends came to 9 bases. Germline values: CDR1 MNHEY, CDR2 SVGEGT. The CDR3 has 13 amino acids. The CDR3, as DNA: TGTGCCAGCAGCCGGGCCTTCAATCAGCCCCAGCATTTT. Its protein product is CASSRAFNQPQHF.